This T cell receptor beta chain was obtained from a study of Ad26.COV2.S vaccination and SARS-CoV-2 variants. Specified treatment: about 20 received Ad26.COV2.S at low or high dose, single or two shots; 5 received placebo; per-sample allocation not given. Sampling took place 63 days after the first vaccine or placebo injection. Germline V gives CDR1 GTSNPN, CDR2 SVGIG (reference sequence). V gave up 3 bases and J gave up 4 bases, with 15 bases separating them. The CDR3 is made up of 14 amino acids. This table comes from immunoSEQ multiplex PCR, and its TCRdb copy is limited to in-frame clones, with some not included. The sample carries hundreds of thousands of clones, roughly nine tenths recorded once.

This material consisted of peripheral blood, taken in a trial of Ad26.COV2.S vaccine versus placebo. This sequence was found in a person aged 18-60 years who received the Ad26.COV2.S COVID-19 vaccine or a placebo. The chain combines TRBV30 with TRBJ1-1; no firm D call. CDR3 DNA sequence: TGTGCCTGGAGCCGTGCAGCGGGCCTCACTGAAGCTTTCTTT. Its translation is CAWSRAAGLTEAFF.